The rows below give T cell receptor beta chains drawn from one sample of a study of T cells in Graves' hyperthyroidism and ophthalmopathy. TCRdb redid the calling of the multiplex PCR reads with MiXCR, one entry per CDR3 protein. This sample yields 300,000 to 350,000 distinct CDR3 sequences, of which 21% are seen a single time; around half belongs to the top ten. Source material: blood. These receptor sequences come from a woman aged 45-59 years with Graves' hyperthyroidism. The CDR3 runs from the conserved cysteine through the conserved F or W. The D gene is left open where the match is weak. Clone size is stated in some rows and not others, as once, few, many or a class when expanded.

>16|TRBD1|TRBJ2-4|TRBV28|-
CASSLGTGSRGNIQYF
TGTGCCAGCAGTTTGGGGACAGGGTCTCGTGGGAACATTCAGTACTTC
>16|TRBD2|TRBJ2-5|TRBV7-3|-
CASSLRPSGAQETQYF
TGTGCCAGCAGCTTAAGGCCTAGCGGGGCTCAAGAGACCCAGTACTTC
>15|TRBD2|TRBJ2-1|TRBV5-1|many
CASSLSGRTGNEQFF
TGCGCCAGCAGTCTTAGCGGGAGAACGGGCAATGAGCAGTTCTTC
>13|-|TRBJ1-6|TRBV9|many
CASSVSGNSPLHF
TGTGCCAGCAGCGTTTCGGGTAATTCACCCCTCCACTTT
>14|TRBD2|TRBJ2-1|TRBV11-3|-
CASSFGTSGNEQFF
TGTGCCAGCAGCTTCGGGACTAGCGGAAATGAGCAGTTCTTC
>13|-|TRBJ2-7|TRBV4-1|-
CASSQFGGFEQYF
TGCGCCAGCAGCCAATTCGGTGGGTTCGAGCAGTACTTC
>16|-|TRBJ2-2|TRBV7-2|many
CASSTSSALNTGELFF
TGTGCCAGCAGCACTAGCTCGGCGCTGAACACCGGGGAGCTGTTTTTT
>15|-|TRBJ2-1|TRBV11-2|many
CASSPGTGGINEQFF
TGTGCCAGCAGCCCGGGGACTGGGGGTATCAATGAGCAGTTCTTC
>15|TRBD1|TRBJ2-7|TRBV6-2/TRBV6-3|-
CASIQLGTGGYEQYF
TGTGCCAGCATCCAACTCGGGACAGGGGGATACGAGCAGTACTTC
>15|TRBD1|TRBJ1-1|TRBV11-2|many
CASSLMPGGNTEAFF
TGTGCCAGCAGCTTAATGCCAGGGGGAAACACTGAAGCTTTCTTT
>16|-|TRBJ2-1|TRBV28|many
CASRPNTAFSRGEQFF
TGTGCCAGCAGGCCAAACACAGCCTTCTCAAGGGGTGAGCAGTTCTTC
>14|-|TRBJ1-2|TRBV28|-
CASSLYSPSYGYTF
TGTGCCAGCAGTTTATACAGTCCGAGCTATGGCTACACCTTC